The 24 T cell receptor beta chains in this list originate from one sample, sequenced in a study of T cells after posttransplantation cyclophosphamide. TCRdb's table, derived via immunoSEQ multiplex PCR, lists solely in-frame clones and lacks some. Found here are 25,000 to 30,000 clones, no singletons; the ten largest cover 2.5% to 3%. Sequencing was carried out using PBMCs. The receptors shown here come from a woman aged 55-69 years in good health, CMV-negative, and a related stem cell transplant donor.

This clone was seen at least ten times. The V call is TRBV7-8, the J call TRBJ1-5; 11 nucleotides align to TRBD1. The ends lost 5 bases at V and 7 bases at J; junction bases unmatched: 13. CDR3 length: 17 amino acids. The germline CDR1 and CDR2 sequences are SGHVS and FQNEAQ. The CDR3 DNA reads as TGTGCCAGCAGCCTGTTGCCGGGACAGGGGGGCTCCCAGCCCCAGCATTTT. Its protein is CASSLLPGQGGSQPQHF.

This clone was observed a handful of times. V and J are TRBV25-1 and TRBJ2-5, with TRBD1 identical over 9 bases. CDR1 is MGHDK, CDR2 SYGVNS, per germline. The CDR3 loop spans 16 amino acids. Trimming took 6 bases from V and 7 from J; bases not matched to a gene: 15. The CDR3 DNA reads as TGTGCCAGCAGCATTTCCGGGACAGGGCGTCTGGGGACCCAGTACTTC. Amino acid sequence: CASSISGTGRLGTQYF.

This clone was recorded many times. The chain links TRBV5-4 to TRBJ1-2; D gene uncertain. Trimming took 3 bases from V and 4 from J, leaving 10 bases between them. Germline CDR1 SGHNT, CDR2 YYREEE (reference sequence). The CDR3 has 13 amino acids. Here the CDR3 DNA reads TGTGCCAGCAGCTACGGTACGTTCTATGGCTACACCTTC. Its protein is CASSYGTFYGYTF.

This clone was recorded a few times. CDR3 coding DNA: TGCGCCAGCAGCTTGGCTGCAGGGTCTGGGGCCAACGTCCTGACTTTC. Translated, it gives CASSLAAGSGANVLTF. The rearrangement uses TRBV5-1 and TRBJ2-6, with a tentative D call TRBD1 (5 bases). V dropped 0 bases and J dropped 1 base, with 8 bases sitting between them. CDR1 is SGHRS and CDR2 is YFSETQ in the germline V gene. The CDR3 runs to 16 residues.

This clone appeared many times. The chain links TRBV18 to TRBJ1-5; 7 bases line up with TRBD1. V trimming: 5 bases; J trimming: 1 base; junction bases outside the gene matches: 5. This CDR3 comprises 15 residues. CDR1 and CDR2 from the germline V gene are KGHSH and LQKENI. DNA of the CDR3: TGTGCCAGCTCATCCTCAGGGGGAAGCAATCAGCCCCAGCATTTT. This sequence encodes CASSSSGGSNQPQHF.

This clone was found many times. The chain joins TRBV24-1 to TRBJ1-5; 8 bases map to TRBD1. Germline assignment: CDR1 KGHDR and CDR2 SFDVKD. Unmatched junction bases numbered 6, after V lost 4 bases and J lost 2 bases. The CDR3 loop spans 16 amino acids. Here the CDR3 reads CATSDRQGFGNQPQHF. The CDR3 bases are TGTGCCACCAGTGACCGACAGGGGTTTGGCAATCAGCCCCAGCATTTT.

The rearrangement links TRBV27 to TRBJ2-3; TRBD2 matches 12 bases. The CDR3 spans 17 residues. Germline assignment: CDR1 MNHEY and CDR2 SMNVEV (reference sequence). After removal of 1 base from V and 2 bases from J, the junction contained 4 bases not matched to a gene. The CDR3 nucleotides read TGTGCCAGCAGTTTATTTCTAGCGGGAGGGATCACAGATACGCAGTATTTT. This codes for CASSLFLAGGITDTQYF.

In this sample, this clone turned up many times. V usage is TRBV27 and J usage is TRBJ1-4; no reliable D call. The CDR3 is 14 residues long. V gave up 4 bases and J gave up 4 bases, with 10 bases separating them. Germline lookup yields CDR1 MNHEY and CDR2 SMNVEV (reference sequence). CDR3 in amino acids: CASSSPGLNEKLFF. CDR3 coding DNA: TGTGCCAGCAGTTCGCCAGGCCTTAATGAAAAACTGTTTTTT.

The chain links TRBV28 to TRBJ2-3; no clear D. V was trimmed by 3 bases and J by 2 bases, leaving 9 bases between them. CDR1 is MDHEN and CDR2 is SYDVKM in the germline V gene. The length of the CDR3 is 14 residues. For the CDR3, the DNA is TGTGCCAGCAGTTTTAGGGCTGTCACAGATACGCAGTATTTT. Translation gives CASSFRAVTDTQYF.

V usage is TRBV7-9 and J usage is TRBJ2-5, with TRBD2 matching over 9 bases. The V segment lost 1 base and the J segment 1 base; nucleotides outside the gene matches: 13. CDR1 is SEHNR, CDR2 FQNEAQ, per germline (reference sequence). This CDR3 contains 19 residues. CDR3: CASSLVQLSLAGRQETQYF. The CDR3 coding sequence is TGTGCCAGCAGCTTAGTTCAGTTGTCACTAGCGGGCCGCCAAGAGACCCAGTACTTC.

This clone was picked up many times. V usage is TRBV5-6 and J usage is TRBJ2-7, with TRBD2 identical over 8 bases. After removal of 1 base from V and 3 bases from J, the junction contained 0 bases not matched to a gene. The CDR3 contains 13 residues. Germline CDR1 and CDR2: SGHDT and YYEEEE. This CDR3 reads CASSLTSGYEQYF. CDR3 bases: TGTGCCAGCAGCTTGACTAGCGGCTACGAGCAGTACTTC.

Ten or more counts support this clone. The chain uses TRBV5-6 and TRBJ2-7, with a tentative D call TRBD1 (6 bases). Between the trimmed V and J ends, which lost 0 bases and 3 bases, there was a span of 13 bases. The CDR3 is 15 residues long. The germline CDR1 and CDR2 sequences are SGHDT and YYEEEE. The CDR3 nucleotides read TGTGCCAGCAGCTTGGTTCCAACAGGGAACTACGAGCAGTACTTC. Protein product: CASSLVPTGNYEQYF.

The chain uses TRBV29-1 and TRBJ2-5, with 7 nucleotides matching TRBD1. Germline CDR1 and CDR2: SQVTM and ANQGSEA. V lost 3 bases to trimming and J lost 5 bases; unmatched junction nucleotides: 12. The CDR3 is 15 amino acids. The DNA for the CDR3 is TGCAGCGTTGATCAAGGCACAGGGGCTGGTGAGACCCAGTACTTC. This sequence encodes CSVDQGTGAGETQYF. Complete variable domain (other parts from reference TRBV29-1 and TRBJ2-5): SAVISQKPSRDICQRGTSLTIQCQVDSQVTMMFWYRQQPGQSLTLIATANQGSEATYESGFVIDKFPISRPNLTFSTLTVSNMSPEDSSIYLCSVDQGTGAGETQYFGPGTRLLVL.

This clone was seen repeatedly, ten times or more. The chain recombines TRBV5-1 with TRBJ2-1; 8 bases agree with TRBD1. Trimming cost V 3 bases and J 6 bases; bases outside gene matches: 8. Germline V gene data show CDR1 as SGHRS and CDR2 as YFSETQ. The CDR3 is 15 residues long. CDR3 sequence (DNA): TGCGCCAGCAGCTCCGGGACAGGAATTTCCAATGAGCAGTTCTTC. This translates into CASSSGTGISNEQFF.

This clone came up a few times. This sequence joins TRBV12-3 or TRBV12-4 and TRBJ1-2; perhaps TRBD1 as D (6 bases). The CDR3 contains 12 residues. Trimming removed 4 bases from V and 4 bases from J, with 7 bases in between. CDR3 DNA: TGTGCCAGCAGTTCGGACAGCTATGGCTACACCTTC. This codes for CASSSDSYGYTF.

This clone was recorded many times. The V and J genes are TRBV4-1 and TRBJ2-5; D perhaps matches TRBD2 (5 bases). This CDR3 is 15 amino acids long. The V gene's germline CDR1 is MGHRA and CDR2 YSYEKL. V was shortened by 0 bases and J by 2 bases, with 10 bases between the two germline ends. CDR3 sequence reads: CASSQDGSGQETQYF. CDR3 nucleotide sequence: TGCGCCAGCAGCCAAGATGGATCGGGGCAAGAGACCCAGTACTTC.

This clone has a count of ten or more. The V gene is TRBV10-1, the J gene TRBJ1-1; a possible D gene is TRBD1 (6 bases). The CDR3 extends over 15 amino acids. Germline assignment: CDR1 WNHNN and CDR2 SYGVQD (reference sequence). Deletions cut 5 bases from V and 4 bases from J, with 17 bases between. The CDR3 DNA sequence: TGCGCCAGCAGTCCCCGGGACGTAGGGGGCACTGAAGCTTTCTTT. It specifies CASSPRDVGGTEAFF.

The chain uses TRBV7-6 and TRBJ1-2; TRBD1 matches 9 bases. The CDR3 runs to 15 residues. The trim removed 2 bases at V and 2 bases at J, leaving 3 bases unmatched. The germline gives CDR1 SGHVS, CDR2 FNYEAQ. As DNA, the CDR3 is TGTGCCAGCAGCTTAAACGGACAGGGGAACTATGGCTACACCTTC. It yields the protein CASSLNGQGNYGYTF.

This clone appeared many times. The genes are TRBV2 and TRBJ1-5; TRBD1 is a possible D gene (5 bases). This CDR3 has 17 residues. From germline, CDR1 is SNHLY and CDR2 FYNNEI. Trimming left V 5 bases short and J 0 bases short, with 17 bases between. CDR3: CASSRGPGTYSNQPQHF. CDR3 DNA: TGTGCCAGCAGTCGAGGTCCAGGGACTTATAGCAATCAGCCCCAGCATTTT.

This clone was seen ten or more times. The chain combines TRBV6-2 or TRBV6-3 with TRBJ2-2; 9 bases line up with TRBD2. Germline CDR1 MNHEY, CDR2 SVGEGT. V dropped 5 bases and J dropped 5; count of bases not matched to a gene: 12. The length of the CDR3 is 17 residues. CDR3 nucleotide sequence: TGTGCCAGCAGTCCTTTATTAAGCGGGGGGTATACCGGGGAGCTGTTTTTT. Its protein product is CASSPLLSGGYTGELFF.

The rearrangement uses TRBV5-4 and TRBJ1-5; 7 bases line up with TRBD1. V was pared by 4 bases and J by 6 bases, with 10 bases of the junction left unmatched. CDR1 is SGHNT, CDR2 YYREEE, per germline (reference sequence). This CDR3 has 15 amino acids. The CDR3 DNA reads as TGTGCCAGCAGCGCAGACAGGGAGTCGGGTCAGCCCCAGCATTTT. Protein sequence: CASSADRESGQPQHF.

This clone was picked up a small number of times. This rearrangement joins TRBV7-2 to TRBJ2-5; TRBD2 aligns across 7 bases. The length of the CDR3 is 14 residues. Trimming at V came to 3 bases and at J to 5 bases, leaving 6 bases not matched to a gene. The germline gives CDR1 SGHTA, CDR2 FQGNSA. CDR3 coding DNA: TGTGCCAGCAGCTTCGCGCGGGGGTCCGAGACCCAGTACTTC. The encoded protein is CASSFARGSETQYF.

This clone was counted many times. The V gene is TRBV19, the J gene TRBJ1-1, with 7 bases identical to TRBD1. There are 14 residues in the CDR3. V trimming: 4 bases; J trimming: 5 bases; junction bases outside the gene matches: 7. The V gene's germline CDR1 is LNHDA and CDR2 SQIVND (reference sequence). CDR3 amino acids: CASSNRGDLTEAFF. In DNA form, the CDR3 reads TGTGCCAGTAGTAACAGGGGAGATTTAACTGAAGCTTTCTTT.

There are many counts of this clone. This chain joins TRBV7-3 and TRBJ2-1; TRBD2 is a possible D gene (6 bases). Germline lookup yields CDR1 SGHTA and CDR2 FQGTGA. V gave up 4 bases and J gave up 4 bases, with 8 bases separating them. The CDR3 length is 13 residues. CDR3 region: CASSWGTYNEQFF. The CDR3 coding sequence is TGTGCCAGCAGCTGGGGGACTTACAATGAGCAGTTCTTC.